This TCR beta chain was sequenced during a study of blood T cell repertoires in COVID-19. Study information: The United States, Italy and Spain were the sources of the acute and convalescent COVID-19 samples. Sources were T cells, B-cell-depleted T cells, or PBMCs; the material itself was cDNA or gDNA.

Enrollment of patients from Seattle took place during active infection, with longitudinal follow-up. Methods used by the authors: It was from reference gene primer amplification that nucleated cell counts were estimated. Only in-frame clones appear in the TCRdb table, and some are missing; sequencing was by immunoSEQ multiplex PCR. That table gives V, J and clone size, and the DNA gave D and trimming. Of around 190,000 clones in the sample, more than 70% were seen once. The CDR3 runs to 15 residues. The germline gives CDR1 GTSNPN, CDR2 SVGIG (reference sequence). The V gene end was trimmed by 0 bases and the J gene end by 7 bases; junction bases not matched to a gene: 3.

The TCR was taken from a man aged 45-65 years with COVID-19, enrolled during active disease. The sample taken for sequencing was peripheral blood. The V and J genes are TRBV30 and TRBJ2-2; 12 nucleotides align to TRBD2. CDR3 in amino acids: CAWSVLAGGVGELFF. DNA for the CDR3: TGTGCCTGGAGTGTTCTAGCGGGAGGGGTCGGGGAGCTGTTTTTT. The complete variable domain, with remaining parts taken from reference TRBV30 and TRBJ2-2, reads SQTIHQWPATLVQPVGSPLSLECTVEGTSNPNLYWYRQAAGRGLQLLFYSVGIGQISSEVPQNLSASRPQDRQFILSSKKLLLSDSGFYLCAWSVLAGGVGELFFGEGSRLTVL.